The rows below give T cell receptor beta chains drawn from one sample of a study of shared clonotypes between healthy human individuals. The data were produced by immunoSEQ multiplex PCR, yet TCRdb's version contains in-frame clones alone and is incomplete. This table has more than 1.2 million clones, approximately 98.5% appearing once. The source material was naive CD4+ T cells sorted from blood. The origin of the receptors is a man younger than 45 in good health. Both conserved end residues are trimmed from each CDR3.

V gene: TRBV19
J gene: TRBJ1-4
CDR3 length: 14
CDR3 protein: ASTPLGEGIGEKLF

V gene: TRBV27
J gene: TRBJ2-1
CDR3 length: 14
CDR3 protein: ASSPILIRAPPEQF

V gene: TRBV7-8
J gene: TRBJ1-5
CDR3 length: 15
CDR3 protein: ASRSQGRAVGNQPQH

V gene: TRBV28
J gene: TRBJ2-7
CDR3 length: 17
CDR3 protein: ASSLALNPLGQSLNERY

V gene: TRBV23-1
J gene: TRBJ2-7
CDR3 length: 12
CDR3 protein: AKSDRGWTYEQY

V gene: TRBV5-1
J gene: TRBJ2-7
CDR3 length: 13
CDR3 protein: ASSLVHRPSYEQY

V gene: TRBV14
J gene: TRBJ2-2
CDR3 length: 12
CDR3 protein: ASSHDQGAGELF

V gene: TRBV5-4
J gene: TRBJ2-7
CDR3 length: 12
CDR3 protein: ASSLGGPRGEQY

V gene: TRBV7-9
J gene: TRBJ1-4
CDR3 length: 13
CDR3 protein: ATFLLRAANEKLF

V gene: TRBV19
J gene: TRBJ2-2
CDR3 length: 11
CDR3 protein: ASRKQNTGELF

V gene: TRBV7-9
J gene: TRBJ2-5
CDR3 length: 12
CDR3 protein: ASSLFKGRETQY

V gene: TRBV6-5
J gene: TRBJ2-1
CDR3 length: 11
CDR3 protein: ASSSTRGNEQF

V gene: TRBV25-1
J gene: TRBJ2-3
CDR3 length: 15
CDR3 protein: ASSPLKGDRRPDTQY

V gene: TRBV19
J gene: TRBJ2-1
CDR3 length: 12
CDR3 protein: ASSTSGSWDEQF

V gene: TRBV6-1
J gene: TRBJ2-7
CDR3 length: 12
CDR3 protein: ASTRQQSSYEQY

V gene: TRBV5-5
J gene: TRBJ2-2
CDR3 length: 14
CDR3 protein: ASSLRFSTNTGELF

V gene: TRBV7-8
J gene: TRBJ2-7
CDR3 length: 12
CDR3 protein: ASSFVGGLDEQY

V gene: TRBV6-1
J gene: TRBJ2-5
CDR3 length: 11
CDR3 protein: ASSLGTEETQY

V gene: TRBV6-5
J gene: TRBJ2-7
CDR3 length: 9
CDR3 protein: ASRGKYEQY

V gene: TRBV7-9
J gene: TRBJ2-3
CDR3 length: 14
CDR3 protein: ASSLPQGRGTDTQY

V gene: TRBV7-9
J gene: TRBJ2-1
CDR3 length: 16
CDR3 protein: ASSPVRGGGRDYNEQF

V gene: TRBV5-1
J gene: TRBJ2-7
CDR3 length: 11
CDR3 protein: ASSLQQGYEQY

V gene: TRBV28
J gene: TRBJ1-1
CDR3 length: 13
CDR3 protein: ASSFRGVMNTEAF

V gene: TRBV28
J gene: TRBJ1-5
CDR3 length: 14
CDR3 protein: ASSPTTGTQNQPQH

V gene: TRBV15
J gene: TRBJ2-2
CDR3 length: 15
CDR3 protein: ATSRDGALLNTGELF